This T cell receptor (beta chain) was sequenced for a study of T cell repertoires in cytomegalovirus infection. The study's findings and limits: HLA-C-restricted CMV clonotypes gave the most frequent clonotype in two of eight donors.

Regarding this clonotype: Its antigen is unidentified.

TCRdb re-called the reads through MiXCR, storing one row per CDR3 protein. The data contain under 850,000 distinct CDR3 sequences, approximately 34% of them singletons. V was shortened by 4 bases and J by 4 bases, with 13 bases between the two germline ends. This CDR3 is 15 amino acids long. CDR1 is LNHDA, CDR2 SQIVND, per germline (reference sequence). The chain has TRBV19 and TRBJ1-4, with D unclear. Sequenced material: PBMCs. The TCR originated in a human donor in good health (CMV status not recorded). Some clones in this sample may be carry-over from other donors' samples. In nucleotides, the CDR3 is TGTGCCAGTAGTACAGGATTGGCATATAATGAAAAACTGTTTTTT. It is translated as CASSTGLAYNEKLFF.